The rows below give T cell receptor beta chains drawn from one sample of a study of cytomegalovirus exposure and HLA in healthy donors. Profiling relied on immunoSEQ multiplex PCR, and the TCRdb table lists in-frame clones only, not all of them. The sample has approximately 150,000 clones, almost 80% seen once. Sequences were obtained from PBMCs. Receptors were obtained from a woman between 45 and 60 years old in good health and CMV-seronegative. Both conserved end residues are part of each CDR3. Each record gives: V gene, clone size, D gene, J gene, CDR3 DNA, CDR3 protein. The D gene is left open where the match is weak. Some rows mark clone size as missing; the rest say once, few, many or name a class of expanded clone.

v_gene: TRBV7-9
abundance: .
d_gene: TRBD2
j_gene: TRBJ2-7
CDR3nt: TGTGCCAGCAGACCCAGCGGGAGTGTCTACGAGCAGTACTTC
CDR3aa: CASRPSGSVYEQYF

v_gene: TRBV28
abundance: .
d_gene: TRBD1
j_gene: TRBJ2-6
CDR3nt: TGTGCCAGCACCGCAGGGGGCGCTTACTACTCTGGGGCCAACGTCCTGACTTTC
CDR3aa: CASTAGGAYYSGANVLTF

v_gene: TRBV27
abundance: .
d_gene: TRBD1
j_gene: TRBJ1-5
CDR3nt: TGTGCCAGCAGTTTTCACAGGGGGTCCAAACAGCCCCAGCATTTT
CDR3aa: CASSFHRGSKQPQHF

v_gene: TRBV4-1
abundance: .
d_gene: TRBD1
j_gene: TRBJ2-7
CDR3nt: TGCGCCAGCAGCCCCCGGGACAGGACCACCTCCTACGAGCAGTACTTC
CDR3aa: CASSPRDRTTSYEQYF

v_gene: TRBV18
abundance: .
d_gene: TRBD2
j_gene: TRBJ2-3
CDR3nt: TGTGCCAGCTCACCTTGGGCGGGGGGGCCGGTGGATACGCAGTATTTT
CDR3aa: CASSPWAGGPVDTQYF

v_gene: TRBV25-1
abundance: once
d_gene: .
j_gene: TRBJ1-4
CDR3nt: TGTGCCAGCAGTTATGCCAGGGGTATTAATGAAAAACTGTTTTTT
CDR3aa: CASSYARGINEKLFF

v_gene: TRBV4-1
abundance: .
d_gene: TRBD1
j_gene: TRBJ1-3
CDR3nt: TGCGCCAGCAGCCGGGACAGCAACGTTGGCACCATATATTTT
CDR3aa: CASSRDSNVGTIYF

v_gene: TRBV20-1
abundance: .
d_gene: .
j_gene: TRBJ1-2
CDR3nt: TGCAGTGCGTCCGGTCTATATGGCTACACCTTC
CDR3aa: CSASGLYGYTF

v_gene: TRBV18
abundance: .
d_gene: .
j_gene: TRBJ2-2
CDR3nt: TGTGCCAGCTCACCACCGAAGACGGGGTGGAGCACCGGGGAGCTGTTTTTT
CDR3aa: CASSPPKTGWSTGELFF

v_gene: TRBV5-1
abundance: .
d_gene: .
j_gene: TRBJ2-2
CDR3nt: TGCGCCAGCAGCGACCAGGGTGGCGGGGAGCTGTTTTTT
CDR3aa: CASSDQGGGELFF

v_gene: TRBV7-2
abundance: once
d_gene: TRBD1
j_gene: TRBJ2-5
CDR3nt: TGTGCCAGCAGCCCCCGGGGGATGGGACAGGGGTGGGCGACCCAGTACTTC
CDR3aa: CASSPRGMGQGWATQYF

v_gene: TRBV5-1
abundance: .
d_gene: TRBD1
j_gene: TRBJ1-6
CDR3nt: TGCGCCAGCAGCTTTCAGGGGGCGCGGAATTCACCCCTCCACTTT
CDR3aa: CASSFQGARNSPLHF

v_gene: TRBV5-1
abundance: once
d_gene: TRBD2
j_gene: TRBJ2-3
CDR3nt: TGCGCCAGCAGCTTGGTAGCGGGAGTTAGGGTAGATACGCAGTATTTT
CDR3aa: CASSLVAGVRVDTQYF

v_gene: TRBV7-9
abundance: .
d_gene: .
j_gene: TRBJ2-3
CDR3nt: TGTGCCAGCAGCCCGAGGAGACTCGAGGGTGCAGATACGCAGTATTTT
CDR3aa: CASSPRRLEGADTQYF

v_gene: TRBV4-3
abundance: .
d_gene: .
j_gene: TRBJ1-6
CDR3nt: TGCGCCAGCAGCCAAGCGGACACCCATAATTCACCCCTCCACTTT
CDR3aa: CASSQADTHNSPLHF

v_gene: TRBV4-2
abundance: .
d_gene: .
j_gene: TRBJ2-3
CDR3nt: TGTGCCAGCAGCTCTTTTTTAATAGATACGCAGTATTTT
CDR3aa: CASSSFLIDTQYF

v_gene: TRBV28
abundance: once
d_gene: .
j_gene: TRBJ2-1
CDR3nt: TGTGCCAGCAGTTTATCCTGGGCTACCAATGAGCAGTTCTTC
CDR3aa: CASSLSWATNEQFF

v_gene: TRBV2
abundance: .
d_gene: .
j_gene: TRBJ2-4
CDR3nt: TGTGCCAGCAGCTGGGGGACTCTGAGCAAAAACATTCAGTACTTC
CDR3aa: CASSWGTLSKNIQYF

v_gene: TRBV2
abundance: .
d_gene: .
j_gene: TRBJ2-7
CDR3nt: TGTGCCAGCAGTTTGACCCCGCGGTCGGAGCAGTACTTC
CDR3aa: CASSLTPRSEQYF

v_gene: TRBV9
abundance: .
d_gene: TRBD1
j_gene: TRBJ1-4
CDR3nt: TGTGCCAGCAGCGTGGGAGGGACAGGGAAGGCTGAAAAACTGTTTTTT
CDR3aa: CASSVGGTGKAEKLFF